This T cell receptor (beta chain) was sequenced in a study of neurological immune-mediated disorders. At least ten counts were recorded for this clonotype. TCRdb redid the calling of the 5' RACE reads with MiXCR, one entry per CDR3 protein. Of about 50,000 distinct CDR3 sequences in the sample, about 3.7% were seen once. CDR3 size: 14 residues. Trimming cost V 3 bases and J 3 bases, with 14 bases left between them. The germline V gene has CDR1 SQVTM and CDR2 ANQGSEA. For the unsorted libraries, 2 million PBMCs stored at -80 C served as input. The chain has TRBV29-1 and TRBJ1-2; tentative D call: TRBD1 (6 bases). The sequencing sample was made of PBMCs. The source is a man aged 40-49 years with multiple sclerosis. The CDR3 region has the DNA TGCAGCGTTGATAGGGGCAGGGGAGACTATGGCTACACCTTC. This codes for CSVDRGRGDYGYTF.